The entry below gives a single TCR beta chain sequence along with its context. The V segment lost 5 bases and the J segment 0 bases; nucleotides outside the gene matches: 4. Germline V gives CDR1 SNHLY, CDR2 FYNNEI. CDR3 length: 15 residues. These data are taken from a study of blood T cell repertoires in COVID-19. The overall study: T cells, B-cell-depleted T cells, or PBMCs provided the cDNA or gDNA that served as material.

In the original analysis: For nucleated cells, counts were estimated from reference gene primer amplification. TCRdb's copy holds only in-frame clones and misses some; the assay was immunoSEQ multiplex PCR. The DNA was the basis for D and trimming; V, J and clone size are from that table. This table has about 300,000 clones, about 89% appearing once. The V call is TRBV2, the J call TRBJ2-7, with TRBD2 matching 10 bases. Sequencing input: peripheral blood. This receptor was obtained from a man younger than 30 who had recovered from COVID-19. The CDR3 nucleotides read TGTGCCAGCAGTTCAACTAGCGGGACCTCCTACGAGCAGTACTTC. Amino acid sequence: CASSSTSGTSYEQYF.